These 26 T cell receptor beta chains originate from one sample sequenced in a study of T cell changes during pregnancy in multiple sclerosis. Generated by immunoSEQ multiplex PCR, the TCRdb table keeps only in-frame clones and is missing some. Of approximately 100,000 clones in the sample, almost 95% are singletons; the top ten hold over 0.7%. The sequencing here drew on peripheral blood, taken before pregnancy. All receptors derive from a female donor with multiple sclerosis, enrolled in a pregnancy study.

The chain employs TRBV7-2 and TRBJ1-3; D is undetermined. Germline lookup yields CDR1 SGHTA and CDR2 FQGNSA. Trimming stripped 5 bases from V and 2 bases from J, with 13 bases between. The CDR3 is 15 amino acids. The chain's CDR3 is CASSIRLFAGNTIYF. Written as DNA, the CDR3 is TGTGCCAGCAGCATCCGACTCTTTGCTGGAAACACCATATATTTT. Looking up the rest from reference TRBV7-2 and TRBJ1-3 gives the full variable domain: GAGVSQSPSNKVTEKGKDVELRCDPISGHTALYWYRQSLGQGLEFLIYFQGNSAPDKSGLPSDRFSAERTGGSVSTLTIQRTQQEDSAVYLCASSIRLFAGNTIYFGEGSWLTVV.

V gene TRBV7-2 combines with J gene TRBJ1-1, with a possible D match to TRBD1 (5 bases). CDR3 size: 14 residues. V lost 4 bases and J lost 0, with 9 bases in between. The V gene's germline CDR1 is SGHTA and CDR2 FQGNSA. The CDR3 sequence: CASSSDRVNTEAFF. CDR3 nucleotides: TGTGCCAGCAGCTCCGACAGAGTGAACACTGAAGCTTTCTTT.

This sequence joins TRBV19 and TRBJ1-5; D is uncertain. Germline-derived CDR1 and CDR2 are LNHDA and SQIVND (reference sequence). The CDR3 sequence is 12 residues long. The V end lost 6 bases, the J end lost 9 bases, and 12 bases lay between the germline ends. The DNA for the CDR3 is TGTGCCAGTAGCCCTATCCCCGGGCCCCAGCATTTT. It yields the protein CASSPIPGPQHF.

CDR3: CASSSLKDGIYGYTF. CDR3 bases: TGTGCCAGCAGTTCCTTAAAGGACGGGATCTATGGCTACACCTTC. V and J are TRBV27 and TRBJ1-2, with D uncertain. The V gene lost 4 bases and the J gene lost 4 bases, with 16 bases spanning the gap. The length of the CDR3 is 15 residues. Germline V lookup: CDR1 MNHEY, CDR2 SMNVEV (reference sequence).

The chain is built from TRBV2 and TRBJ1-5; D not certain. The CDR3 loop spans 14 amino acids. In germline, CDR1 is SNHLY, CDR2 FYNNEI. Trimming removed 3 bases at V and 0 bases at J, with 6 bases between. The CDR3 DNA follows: TGTGCCAGCAGTGACTCCTATAGCAATCAGCCCCAGCATTTT. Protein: CASSDSYSNQPQHF.

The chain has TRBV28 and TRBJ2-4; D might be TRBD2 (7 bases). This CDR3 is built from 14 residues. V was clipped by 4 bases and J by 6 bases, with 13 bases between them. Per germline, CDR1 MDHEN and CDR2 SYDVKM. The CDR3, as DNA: TGTGCCAGCAGTTCCTGGGGAGGGGGAAACATTCAGTACTTC. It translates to CASSSWGGGNIQYF.

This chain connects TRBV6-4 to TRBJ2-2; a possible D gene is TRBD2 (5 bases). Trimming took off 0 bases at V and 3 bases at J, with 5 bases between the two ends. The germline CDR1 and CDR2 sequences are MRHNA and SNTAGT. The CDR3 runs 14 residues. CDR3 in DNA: TGTGCCAGCAGTGACTCTAGCGACACCGGGGAGCTGTTTTTT. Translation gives CASSDSSDTGELFF.

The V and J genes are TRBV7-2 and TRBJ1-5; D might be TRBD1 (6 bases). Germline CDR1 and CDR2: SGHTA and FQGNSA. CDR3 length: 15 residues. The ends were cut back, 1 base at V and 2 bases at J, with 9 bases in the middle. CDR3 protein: CASSLDRAGNQPQHF. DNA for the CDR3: TGTGCCAGCAGCTTAGACAGGGCTGGCAATCAGCCCCAGCATTTT.

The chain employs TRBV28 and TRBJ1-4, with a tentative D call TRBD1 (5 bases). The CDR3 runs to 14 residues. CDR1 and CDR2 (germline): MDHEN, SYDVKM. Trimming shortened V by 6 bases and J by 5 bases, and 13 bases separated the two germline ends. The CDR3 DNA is TGTGCCAGCAGGGGGCTACTGCCAAATGAAAAACTGTTTTTT. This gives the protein CASRGLLPNEKLFF.

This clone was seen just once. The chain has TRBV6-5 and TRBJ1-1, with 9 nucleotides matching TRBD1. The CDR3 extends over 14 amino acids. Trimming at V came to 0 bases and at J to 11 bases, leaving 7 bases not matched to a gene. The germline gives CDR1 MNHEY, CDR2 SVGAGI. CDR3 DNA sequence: TGTGCCAGCAGTTACTCGGACAGGGGCGTGAGGGCTTTCTTT. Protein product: CASSYSDRGVRAFF.

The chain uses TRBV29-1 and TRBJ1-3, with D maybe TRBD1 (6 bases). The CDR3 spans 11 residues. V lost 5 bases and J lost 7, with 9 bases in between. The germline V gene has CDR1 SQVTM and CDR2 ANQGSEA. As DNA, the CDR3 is TGCAGCGTTTGGCAGGGGAACACCATATATTTT. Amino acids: CSVWQGNTIYF.

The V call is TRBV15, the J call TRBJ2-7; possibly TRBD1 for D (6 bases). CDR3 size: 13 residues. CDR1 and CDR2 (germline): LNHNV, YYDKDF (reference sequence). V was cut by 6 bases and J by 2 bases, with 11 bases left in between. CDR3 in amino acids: CATSPTGTYEQYF. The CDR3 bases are TGTGCCACCAGTCCTACAGGGACCTACGAGCAGTACTTC.

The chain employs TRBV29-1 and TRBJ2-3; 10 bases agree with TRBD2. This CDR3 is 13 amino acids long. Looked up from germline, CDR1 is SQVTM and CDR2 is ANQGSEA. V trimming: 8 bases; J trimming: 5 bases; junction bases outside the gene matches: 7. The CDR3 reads CSFLAGVGDTQYF. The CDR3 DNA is TGCAGCTTCCTAGCGGGAGTGGGAGATACGCAGTATTTT.

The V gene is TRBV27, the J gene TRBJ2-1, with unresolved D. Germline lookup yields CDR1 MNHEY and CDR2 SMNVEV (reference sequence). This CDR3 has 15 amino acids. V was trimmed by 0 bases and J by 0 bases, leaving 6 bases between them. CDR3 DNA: TGTGCCAGCAGTTTATCGCCGAGCTCCTACAATGAGCAGTTCTTC. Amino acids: CASSLSPSSYNEQFF.

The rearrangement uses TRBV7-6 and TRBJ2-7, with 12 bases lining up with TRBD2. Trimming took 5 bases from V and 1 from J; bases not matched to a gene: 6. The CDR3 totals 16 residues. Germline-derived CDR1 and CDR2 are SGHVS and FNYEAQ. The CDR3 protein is CASSAGLAGTSYEQYF. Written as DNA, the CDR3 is TGTGCCAGCAGCGCCGGACTAGCGGGGACATCCTACGAGCAGTACTTC.

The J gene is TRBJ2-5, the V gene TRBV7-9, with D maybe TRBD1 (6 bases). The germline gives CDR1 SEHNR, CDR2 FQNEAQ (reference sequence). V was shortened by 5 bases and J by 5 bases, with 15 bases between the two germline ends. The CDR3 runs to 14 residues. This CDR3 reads CASSPAGAEETQYF. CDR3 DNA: TGTGCCAGCAGCCCCGCAGGGGCTGAGGAGACCCAGTACTTC.

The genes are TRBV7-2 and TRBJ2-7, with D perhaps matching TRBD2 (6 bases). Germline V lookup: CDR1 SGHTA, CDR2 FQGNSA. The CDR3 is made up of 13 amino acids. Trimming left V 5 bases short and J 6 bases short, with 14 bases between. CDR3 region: CASSPRGMGEQYF. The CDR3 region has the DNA TGTGCCAGCAGCCCCCGGGGGATGGGCGAGCAGTACTTC.

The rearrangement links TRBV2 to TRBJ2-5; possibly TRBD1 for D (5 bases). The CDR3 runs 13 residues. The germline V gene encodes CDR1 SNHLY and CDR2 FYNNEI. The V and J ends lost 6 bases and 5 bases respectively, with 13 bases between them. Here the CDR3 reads CASRNRIAETQYF. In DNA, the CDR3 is TGTGCCAGCAGGAACAGGATTGCGGAGACCCAGTACTTC. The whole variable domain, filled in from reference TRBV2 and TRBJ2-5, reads EPEVTQTPSHQVTQMGQEVILRCVPISNHLYFYWYRQILGQKVEFLVSFYNNEISEKSEIFDDQFSVERPDGSNFTLKIRSTKLEDSAMYFCASRNRIAETQYFGPGTRLLVL.

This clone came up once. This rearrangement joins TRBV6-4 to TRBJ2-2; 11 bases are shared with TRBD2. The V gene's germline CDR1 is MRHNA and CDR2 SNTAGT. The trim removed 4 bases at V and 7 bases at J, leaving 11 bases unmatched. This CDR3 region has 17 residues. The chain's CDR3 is CASSAVLAGENIGELFF. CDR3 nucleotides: TGTGCCAGCAGTGCCGTACTAGCGGGAGAAAATATCGGGGAGCTGTTTTTT.

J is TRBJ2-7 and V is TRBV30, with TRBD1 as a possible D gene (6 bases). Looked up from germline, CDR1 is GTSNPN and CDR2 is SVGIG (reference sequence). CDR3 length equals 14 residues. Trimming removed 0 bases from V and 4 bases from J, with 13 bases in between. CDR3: CAWSVPIDRYEQYF. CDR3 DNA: TGTGCCTGGAGTGTACCCATAGACAGGTACGAGCAGTACTTC.

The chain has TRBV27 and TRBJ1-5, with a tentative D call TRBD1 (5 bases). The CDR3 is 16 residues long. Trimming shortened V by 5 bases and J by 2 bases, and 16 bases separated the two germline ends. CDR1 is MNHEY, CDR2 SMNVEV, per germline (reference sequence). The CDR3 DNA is TGTGCCAGCAGTCCGGTGCCAGGGTCACGCAATCAGCCCCAGCATTTT. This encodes CASSPVPGSRNQPQHF.

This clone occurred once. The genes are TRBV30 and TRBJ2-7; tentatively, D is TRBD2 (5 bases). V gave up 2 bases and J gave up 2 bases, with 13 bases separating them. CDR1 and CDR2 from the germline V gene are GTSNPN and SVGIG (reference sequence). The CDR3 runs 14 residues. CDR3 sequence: CAWSMRVSTYEQYF. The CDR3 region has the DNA TGTGCCTGGAGTATGAGGGTAAGCACCTACGAGCAGTACTTC.

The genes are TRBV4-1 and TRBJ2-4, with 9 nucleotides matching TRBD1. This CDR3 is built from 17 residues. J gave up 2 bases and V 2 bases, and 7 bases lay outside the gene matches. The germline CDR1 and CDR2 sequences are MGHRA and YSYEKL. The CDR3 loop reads CASSQPGQGSTKNIQYF. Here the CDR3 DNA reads TGCGCCAGCAGCCAACCGGGACAGGGATCTACCAAAAACATTCAGTACTTC.

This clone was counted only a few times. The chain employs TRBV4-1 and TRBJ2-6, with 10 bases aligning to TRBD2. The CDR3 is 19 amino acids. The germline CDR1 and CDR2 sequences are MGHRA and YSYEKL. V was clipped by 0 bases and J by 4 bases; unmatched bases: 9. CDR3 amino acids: CASSQDGLAGVGGANVLTF. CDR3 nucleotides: TGCGCCAGCAGCCAAGATGGTCTAGCGGGAGTAGGGGGGGCCAACGTCCTGACTTTC.

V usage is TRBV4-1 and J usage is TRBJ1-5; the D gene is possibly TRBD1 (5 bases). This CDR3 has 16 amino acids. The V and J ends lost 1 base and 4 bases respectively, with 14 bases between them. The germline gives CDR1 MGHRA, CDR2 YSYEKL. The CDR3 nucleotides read TGCGCCAGCAGCCAAGGTCCTCAGGGTCGTAATCAGCCCCAGCATTTT. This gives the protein CASSQGPQGRNQPQHF.

CDR3 residues: CASSYSHGDMNEQFF. The CDR3 DNA reads as TGTGCCAGCAGTTACTCACACGGGGACATGAATGAGCAGTTCTTC. The chain employs TRBV6-5 and TRBJ2-1, with D perhaps TRBD1 (6 bases). From germline, CDR1 is MNHEY and CDR2 SVGAGI. The CDR3 extends over 15 amino acids. V lost 0 bases and J 7 bases, leaving 13 bases between the germline ends.